This TCR beta chain is drawn from a study of blood T cells in healthy people across ages. Using a J-beta primer mix together with a sample-barcoded 5' primer, a second PCR was run for about 6 to 11 cycles. TCRdb re-called the 5' RACE reads with MiXCR, one entry per CDR3 protein. The table has about 1.4 million distinct CDR3 sequences, roughly 59% seen once. Germline-derived CDR1 and CDR2 are MNHEY and SMNVEV (reference sequence). The CDR3 is made up of 15 amino acids. This clonotype was recorded at least ten times. Just one base apart from a much larger clone, this may be a read error. The chain uses TRBV27 and TRBJ2-1, with 8 bases matching TRBD2. The J call may not be correct, given that the DNA end is closer to TRBJ2-7. The clonotype was recovered from a man younger than 35 in good health. What was sequenced was blood. The CDR3 spells CASSFLAGSYNEQYF. CDR3 nucleotides: TGTGCCAGCAGTTTCCTAGCGGGCTCCTACAATGAGCAGTACTTC.